This T cell receptor beta chain was sequenced in a study of blood T cell repertoires in COVID-19 (TCRdb year 2020). The study in broad terms: Samples covering the acute and convalescent phases of COVID-19 were provided by collaborators in the United States, Italy and Spain. The prospective study material was composed of cDNA or gDNA derived from T cells, B-cell-depleted T cells, or PBMCs. Subjects who had been exposed to COVID-19, were actively infected with it, or had recovered from it provided the deeply sampled blood TCRbeta repertoires that made up the dataset. A freely available public database, intended as a resource for researchers studying the immune response to SARS-CoV-2, is where the repertoires were released. The samples were drawn from the first 160 participants of the ongoing ImmuneRACE study and from 950 to 1,500 subjects provided by 6 global collaborators. A de-identified subject ID, COVID-19 status, age in years and sex were almost always included in the sample metadata. Where available, HLA class I and class II types were taken from metadata supplied by the sample provider and were not determined by assay-based typing. Study-wide conclusions, independent of this receptor: How much clinical and demographic metadata was included differed by source and by participant, and the metadata was provided uncurated.

In this sample, this clone turned up once. The antigen it binds to is not known. No quality values exist for individual bases; no much larger clone is one base distant. Here V drops 7 bases and J drops 7 bases, and the junction holds 13 bases not matched to any gene. Reading the germline V gene gives CDR1 SQVTM and CDR2 ANQGSEA. CDR3 length: 15 amino acids, cysteine to phenylalanine. Only CDR3 DNA is held: 45 bases, read in frame from base 1. Another Seattle source contributed samples from volunteer blood donors who had recovered from COVID-19. The collaborating institutions used their own protocols to collect whole blood in K2EDTA tubes. For TCRbeta analysis, collaborators shipped samples as frozen whole blood, isolated PBMCs, or DNA extracted from either of those sample types. The immunoSEQ Assay, a bias-controlled multiplex PCR, was used to amplify TCRbeta CDR3 regions from genomic DNA. The study's own analysis went as follows. The number of nucleated cells in each sample was estimated from the amplification of reference gene primers within the assay. To quantify the absolute abundance of each unique TCRbeta CDR3 rearrangement, sequence reads were collapsed and filtered. Productive Simpson clonality was computed per sample as the square root of Simpson's diversity index over productive rearrangements. TCRdb took over this immuneACCESS table, retaining in-frame rearrangements with V and J assigned. Such tables are incomplete; in checked studies, under half of the missing clones stem from an unresolved V gene, and the remainder is unexplained. V and J calls and clone size come straight from that table; D and trimming were deduced from the DNA. The sample includes roughly 240,000 clones, with 75% to 90% observed a single time. About 4.5% of the sample is taken by the ten largest.

Specimen: peripheral blood. The source of this sequence is a man between 60 and 70 years old who had recovered from COVID-19. The V and J genes are TRBV29-1 and TRBJ2-5; the central 12 bases match TRBD1. The CDR3 reads CSAWKGTGGVGTQYF. The bases are TGCAGCGCCTGGAAAGGGACAGGGGGCGTCGGGACCCAGTACTTC.